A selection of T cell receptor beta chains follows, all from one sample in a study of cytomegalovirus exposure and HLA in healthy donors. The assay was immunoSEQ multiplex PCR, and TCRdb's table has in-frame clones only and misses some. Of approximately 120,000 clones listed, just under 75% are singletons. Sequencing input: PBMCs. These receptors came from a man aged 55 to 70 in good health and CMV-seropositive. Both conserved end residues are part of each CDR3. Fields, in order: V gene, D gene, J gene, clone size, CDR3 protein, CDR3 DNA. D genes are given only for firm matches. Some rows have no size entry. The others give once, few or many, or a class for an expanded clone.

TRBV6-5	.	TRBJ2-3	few	CASSVNLGDTQYF	TGTGCCAGCAGTGTAAATCTAGGAGATACGCAGTATTTT
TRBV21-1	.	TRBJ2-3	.	CASDIAGGQTDTQYF	TGTGCCAGCGATATAGCGGGGGGCCAGACAGATACGCAGTATTTT
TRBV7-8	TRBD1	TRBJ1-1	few	CASSLASGGLTEAFF	TGTGCCAGCAGCTTAGCCTCAGGGGGTTTGACTGAAGCTTTCTTT
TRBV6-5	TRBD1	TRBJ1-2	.	CASSSTGGGYTF	TGTGCCAGCAGTTCGACAGGGGGCGGCTACACCTTC
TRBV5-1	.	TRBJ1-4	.	CASSQSWVEEKLFF	TGCGCCAGCAGTCAGTCTTGGGTGGAGGAAAAACTGTTTTTT
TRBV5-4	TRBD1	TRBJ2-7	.	CASSLDRGSSYEQYF	TGTGCCAGCAGCTTGGACAGGGGCAGTTCCTACGAGCAGTACTTC
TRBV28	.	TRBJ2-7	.	CASSFQDRALEVAEQYF	TGTGCCAGCAGTTTCCAAGATAGGGCCCTGGAGGTGGCCGAGCAGTACTTC
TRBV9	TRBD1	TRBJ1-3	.	CASSPNPTGGGNTIYF	TGTGCCAGCAGCCCCAATCCTACAGGGGGCGGAAACACCATATATTTT
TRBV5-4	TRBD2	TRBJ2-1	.	CASSPWAGGPYNEQFF	TGTGCCAGCAGCCCGTGGGCGGGGGGGCCCTACAATGAGCAGTTCTTC
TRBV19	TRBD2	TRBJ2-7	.	CASGGSAYGQYF	TGTGCCTCGGGGGGAAGTGCATACGGGCAGTACTTC
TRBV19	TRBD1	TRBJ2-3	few	CASSMKGQGITDTQYF	TGTGCCAGTAGTATGAAAGGACAGGGCATCACAGATACGCAGTATTTT